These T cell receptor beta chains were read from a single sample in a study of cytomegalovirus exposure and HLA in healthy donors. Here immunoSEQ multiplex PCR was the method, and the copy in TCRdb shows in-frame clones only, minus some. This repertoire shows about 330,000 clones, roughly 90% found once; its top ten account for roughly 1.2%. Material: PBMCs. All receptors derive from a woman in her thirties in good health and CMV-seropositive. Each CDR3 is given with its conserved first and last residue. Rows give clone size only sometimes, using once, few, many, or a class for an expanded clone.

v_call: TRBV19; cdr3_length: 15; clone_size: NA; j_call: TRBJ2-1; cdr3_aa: CASSVAGGGYNEQFF
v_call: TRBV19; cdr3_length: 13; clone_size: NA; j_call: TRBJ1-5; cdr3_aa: CASSGTVNQPQHF
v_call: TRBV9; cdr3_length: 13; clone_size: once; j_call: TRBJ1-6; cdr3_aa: CASSVSGDAALHF
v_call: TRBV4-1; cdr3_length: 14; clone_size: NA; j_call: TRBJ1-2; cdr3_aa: CASSNPGTNYGYTF
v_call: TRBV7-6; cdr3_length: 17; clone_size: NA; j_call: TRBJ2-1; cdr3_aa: CASSSSGGSGSYNEQFF
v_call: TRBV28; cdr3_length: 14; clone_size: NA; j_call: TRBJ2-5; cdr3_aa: CASSSPLVSETQYF
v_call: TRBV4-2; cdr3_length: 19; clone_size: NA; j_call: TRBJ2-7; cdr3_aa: CASSQDPLAAPRASYEQYF
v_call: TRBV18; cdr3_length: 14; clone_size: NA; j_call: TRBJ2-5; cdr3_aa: CASSPSPGQETQYF
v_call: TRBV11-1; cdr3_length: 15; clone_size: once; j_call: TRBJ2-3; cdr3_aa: CASSLQGDATDTQYF
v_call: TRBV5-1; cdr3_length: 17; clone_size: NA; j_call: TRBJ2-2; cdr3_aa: CASSLARLAANTGELFF
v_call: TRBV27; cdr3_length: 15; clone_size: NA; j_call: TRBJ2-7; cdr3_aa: CASSLRGQESYEQYF
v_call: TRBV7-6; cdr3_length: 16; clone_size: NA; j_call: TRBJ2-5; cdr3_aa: CASSLRSGGNQETQYF
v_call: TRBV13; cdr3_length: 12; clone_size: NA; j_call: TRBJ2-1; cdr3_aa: CASSSGYNEQFF
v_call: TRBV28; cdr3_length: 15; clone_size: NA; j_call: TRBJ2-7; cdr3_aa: CASSQDRGTSYEQYF
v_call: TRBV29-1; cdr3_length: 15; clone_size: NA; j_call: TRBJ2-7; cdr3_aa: CSVEDRDISSYEQYF
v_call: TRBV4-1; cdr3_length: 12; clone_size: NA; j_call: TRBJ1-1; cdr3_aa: CASSQGEAEAFF
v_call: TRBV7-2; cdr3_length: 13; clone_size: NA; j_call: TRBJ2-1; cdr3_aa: CASSSIKYNEQFF
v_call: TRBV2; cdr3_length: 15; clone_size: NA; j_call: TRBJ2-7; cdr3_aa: CASVGLAGVPYEQYF
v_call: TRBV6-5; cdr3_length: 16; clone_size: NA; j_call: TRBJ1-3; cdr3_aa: CASSYSRTSGGNTIYF
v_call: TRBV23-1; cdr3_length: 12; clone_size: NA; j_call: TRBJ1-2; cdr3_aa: CAREGPGGGYTF
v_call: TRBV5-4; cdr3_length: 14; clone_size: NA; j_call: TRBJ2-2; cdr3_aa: CASSLTSGGRELFF
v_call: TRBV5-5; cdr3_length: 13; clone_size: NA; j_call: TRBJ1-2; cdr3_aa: CASSRAINYGYTF
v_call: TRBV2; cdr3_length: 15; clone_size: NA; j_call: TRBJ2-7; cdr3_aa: CASSLGTFASYEQYF
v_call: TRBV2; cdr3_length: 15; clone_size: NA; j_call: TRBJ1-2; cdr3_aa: CASSEGSGHLYGYTF
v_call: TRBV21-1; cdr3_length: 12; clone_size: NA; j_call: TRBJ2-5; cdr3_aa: CASSTEVETQYF
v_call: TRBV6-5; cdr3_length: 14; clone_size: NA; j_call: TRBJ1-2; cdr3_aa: CASSYSPGGYGYTF
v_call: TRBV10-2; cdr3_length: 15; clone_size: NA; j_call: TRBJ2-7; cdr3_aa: CASQYGTGSSYEQYF
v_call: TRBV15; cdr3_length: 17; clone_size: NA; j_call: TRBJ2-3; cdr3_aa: CATSDGRWGVDTDTQYF
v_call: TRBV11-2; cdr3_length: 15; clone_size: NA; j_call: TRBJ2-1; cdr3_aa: CASSLRSSPYNEQFF
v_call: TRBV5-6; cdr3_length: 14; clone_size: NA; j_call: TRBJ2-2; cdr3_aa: CASSTGLNTGELFF
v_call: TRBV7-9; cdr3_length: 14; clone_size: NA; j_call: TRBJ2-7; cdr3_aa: CASSGDGRGYEQYF
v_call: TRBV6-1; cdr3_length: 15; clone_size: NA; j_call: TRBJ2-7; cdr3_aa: CASTDGRDTRDEQYF
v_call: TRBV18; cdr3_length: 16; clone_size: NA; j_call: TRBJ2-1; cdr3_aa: CASSPQGGRALNEQFF
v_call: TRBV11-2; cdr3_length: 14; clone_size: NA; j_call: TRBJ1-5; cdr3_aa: CASSLQGSYQPQHF
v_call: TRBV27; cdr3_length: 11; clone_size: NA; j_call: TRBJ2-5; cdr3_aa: CASSSGETQYF
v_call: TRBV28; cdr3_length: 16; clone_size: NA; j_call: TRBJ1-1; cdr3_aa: CASSPFSLRRDTEAFF
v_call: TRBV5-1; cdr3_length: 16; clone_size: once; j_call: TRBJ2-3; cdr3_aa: CASSRRVARSTDTQYF
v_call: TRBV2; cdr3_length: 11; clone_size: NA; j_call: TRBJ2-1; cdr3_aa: CASGQYNEQFF
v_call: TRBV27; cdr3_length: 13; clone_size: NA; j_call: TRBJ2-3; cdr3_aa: CASSPGLGDTQYF
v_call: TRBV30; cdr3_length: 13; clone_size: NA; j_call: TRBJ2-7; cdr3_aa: CAWSRVESYEQYF
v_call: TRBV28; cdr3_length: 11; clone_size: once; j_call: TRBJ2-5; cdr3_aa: CASNSGETQYF
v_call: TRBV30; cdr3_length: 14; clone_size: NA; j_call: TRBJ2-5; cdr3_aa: CAWSEASRRETQYF
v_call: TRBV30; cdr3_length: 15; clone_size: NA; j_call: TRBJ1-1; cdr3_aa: CAWSVPPTGNTEAFF
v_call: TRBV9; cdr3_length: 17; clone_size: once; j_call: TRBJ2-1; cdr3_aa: CASSVSEGLAVGYEQFF
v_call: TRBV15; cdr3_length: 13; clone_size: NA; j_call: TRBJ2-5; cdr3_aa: CATSVDRDSGRYF
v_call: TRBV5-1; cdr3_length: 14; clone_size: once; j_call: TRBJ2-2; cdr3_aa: CASSLASSTGELFF
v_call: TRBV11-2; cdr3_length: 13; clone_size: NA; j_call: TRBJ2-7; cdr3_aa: CASSPGSAYEQYF
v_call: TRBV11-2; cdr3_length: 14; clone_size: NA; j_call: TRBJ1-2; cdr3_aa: CASSLYGGSYGYTF
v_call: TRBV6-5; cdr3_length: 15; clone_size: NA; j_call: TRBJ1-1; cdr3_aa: CASRPAETGGTEAFF
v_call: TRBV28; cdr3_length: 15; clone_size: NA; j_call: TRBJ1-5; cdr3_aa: CASSLVGASNQPQHF
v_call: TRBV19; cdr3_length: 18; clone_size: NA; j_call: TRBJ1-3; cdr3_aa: CASSTSGTGGSTGNTIYF
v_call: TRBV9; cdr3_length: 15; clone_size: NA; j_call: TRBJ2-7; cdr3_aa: CASSVEGQGSYEQYF
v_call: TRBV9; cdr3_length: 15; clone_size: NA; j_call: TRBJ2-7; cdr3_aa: CASSVGVTSGTEQYF
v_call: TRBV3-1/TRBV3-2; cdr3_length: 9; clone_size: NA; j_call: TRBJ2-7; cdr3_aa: CARYYEQYF
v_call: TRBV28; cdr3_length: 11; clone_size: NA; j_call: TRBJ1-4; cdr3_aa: CASSTNEKLFF
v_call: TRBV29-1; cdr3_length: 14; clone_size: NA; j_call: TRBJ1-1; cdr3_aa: CSVEGGNELEGAFF